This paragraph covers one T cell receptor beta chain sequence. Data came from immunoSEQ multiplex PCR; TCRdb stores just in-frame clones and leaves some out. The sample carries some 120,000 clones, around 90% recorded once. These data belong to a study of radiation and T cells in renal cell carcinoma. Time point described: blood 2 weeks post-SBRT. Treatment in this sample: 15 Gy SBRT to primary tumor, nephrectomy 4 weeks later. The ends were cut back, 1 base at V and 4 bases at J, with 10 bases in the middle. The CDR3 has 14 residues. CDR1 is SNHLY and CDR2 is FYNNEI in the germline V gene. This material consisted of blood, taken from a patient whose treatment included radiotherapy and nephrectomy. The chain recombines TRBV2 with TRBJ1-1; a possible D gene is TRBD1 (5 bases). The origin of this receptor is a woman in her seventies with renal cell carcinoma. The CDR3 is CASSEVSGRTEAFF. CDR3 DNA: TGTGCCAGCAGTGAAGTGTCGGGGCGCACTGAAGCTTTCTTT. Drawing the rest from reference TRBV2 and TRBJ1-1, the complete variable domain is EPEVTQTPSHQVTQMGQEVILRCVPISNHLYFYWYRQILGQKVEFLVSFYNNEISEKSEIFDDQFSVERPDGSNFTLKIRSTKLEDSAMYFCASSEVSGRTEAFFGQGTRLTVV.